This T cell receptor (beta chain) derives from a study of OX40 agonist ivuxolimab in advanced cancers. The wider study: One hepatocellular carcinoma and a couple of cutaneous melanoma patients partially responded.

Germline V lookup: CDR1 SGHNT, CDR2 YYREEE (reference sequence). The ends lost 4 bases at V and 6 bases at J; junction bases unmatched: 6. This CDR3 region has 13 residues. This table comes from immunoSEQ multiplex PCR, and its TCRdb copy is limited to in-frame clones, with some not included. The table lists some 45,000 clones, 70% to 85% of them singletons. Regarding the study as a whole: CD4+ T cells averaged fewer expanded clones than CD8+ T cells.

A note on this clone: Its antigen remains unknown.

J is TRBJ1-2 and V is TRBV5-4; 7 bases are a match to TRBD1. The receptor's source is an adult with an advanced solid tumor such as melanoma, head and neck, liver or kidney cancer. The specimen was CD4+ or CD8+ T cells sorted from blood, collected in a trial of the OX40 agonist ivuxolimab. The CDR3 reads CASSIPDRHGYTF. The DNA of the CDR3 is TGTGCCAGCAGCATCCCGGACAGGCATGGCTACACCTTC.